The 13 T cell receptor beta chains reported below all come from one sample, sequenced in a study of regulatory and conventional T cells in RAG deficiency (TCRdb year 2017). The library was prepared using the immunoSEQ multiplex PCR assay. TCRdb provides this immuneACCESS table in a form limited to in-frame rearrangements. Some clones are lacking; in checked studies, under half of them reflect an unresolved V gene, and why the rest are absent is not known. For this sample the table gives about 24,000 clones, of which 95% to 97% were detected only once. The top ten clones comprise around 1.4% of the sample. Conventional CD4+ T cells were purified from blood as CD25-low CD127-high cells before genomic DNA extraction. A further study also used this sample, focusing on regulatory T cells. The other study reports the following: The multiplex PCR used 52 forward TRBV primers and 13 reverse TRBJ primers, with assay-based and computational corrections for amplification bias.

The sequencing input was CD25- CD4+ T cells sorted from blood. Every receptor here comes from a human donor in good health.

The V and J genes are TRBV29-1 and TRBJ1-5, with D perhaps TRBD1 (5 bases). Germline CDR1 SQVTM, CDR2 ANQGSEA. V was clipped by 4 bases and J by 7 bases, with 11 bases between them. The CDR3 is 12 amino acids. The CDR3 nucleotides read TGCAGCGTTGGGGGGGAGAACCAGCCCCAGCATTTT. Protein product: CSVGGENQPQHF.

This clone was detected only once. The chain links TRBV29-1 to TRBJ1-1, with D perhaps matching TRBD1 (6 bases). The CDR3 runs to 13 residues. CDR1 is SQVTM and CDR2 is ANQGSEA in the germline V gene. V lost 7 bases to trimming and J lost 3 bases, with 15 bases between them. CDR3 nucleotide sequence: TGCAGCGGTAAAACAGGGTTTGACACTGAAGCTTTCTTT. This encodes CSGKTGFDTEAFF. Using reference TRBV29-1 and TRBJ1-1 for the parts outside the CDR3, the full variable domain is SAVISQKPSRDICQRGTSLTIQCQVDSQVTMMFWYRQQPGQSLTLIATANQGSEATYESGFVIDKFPISRPNLTFSTLTVSNMSPEDSSIYLCSGKTGFDTEAFFGQGTRLTVV.

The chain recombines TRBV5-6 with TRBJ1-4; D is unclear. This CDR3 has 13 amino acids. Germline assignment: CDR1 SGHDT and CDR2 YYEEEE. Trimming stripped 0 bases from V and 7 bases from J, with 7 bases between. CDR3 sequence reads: CASSLGGFEKLFF. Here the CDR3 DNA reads TGTGCCAGCAGCTTGGGAGGGTTTGAAAAACTGTTTTTT.

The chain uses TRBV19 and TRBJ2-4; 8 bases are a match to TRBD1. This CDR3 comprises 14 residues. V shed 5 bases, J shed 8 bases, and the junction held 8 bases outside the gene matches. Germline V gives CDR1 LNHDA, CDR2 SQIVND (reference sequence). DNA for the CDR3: TGTGCCAGTAGTCCCTCAGGGGGCGCCGACATTCAGTACTTC. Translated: CASSPSGGADIQYF.

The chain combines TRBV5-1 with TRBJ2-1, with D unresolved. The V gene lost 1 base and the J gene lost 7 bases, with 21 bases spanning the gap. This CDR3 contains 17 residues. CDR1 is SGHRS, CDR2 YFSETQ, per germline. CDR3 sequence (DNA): TGCGCCAGCAGCTTGAGTCGACTGCATCTATCTGAGAATGAGCAGTTCTTC. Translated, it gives CASSLSRLHLSENEQFF.

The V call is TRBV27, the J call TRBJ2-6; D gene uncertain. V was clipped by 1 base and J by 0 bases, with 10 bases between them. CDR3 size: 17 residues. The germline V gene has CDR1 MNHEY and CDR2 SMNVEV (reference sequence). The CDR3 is CASSLYKASSGANVLTF. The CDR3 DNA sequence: TGTGCCAGCAGTTTATATAAGGCTAGCTCTGGGGCCAACGTCCTGACTTTC.

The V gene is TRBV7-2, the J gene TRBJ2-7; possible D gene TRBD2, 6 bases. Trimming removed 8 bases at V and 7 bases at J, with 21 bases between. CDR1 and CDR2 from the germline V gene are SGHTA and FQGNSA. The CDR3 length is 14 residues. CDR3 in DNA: TGTGCCAGCGCCCCGTCGGGGGATTGGAGGGAGCAGTACTTC. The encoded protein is CASAPSGDWREQYF. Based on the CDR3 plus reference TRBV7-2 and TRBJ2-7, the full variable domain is GAGVSQSPSNKVTEKGKDVELRCDPISGHTALYWYRQSLGQGLEFLIYFQGNSAPDKSGLPSDRFSAERTGGSVSTLTIQRTQQEDSAVYLCASAPSGDWREQYFGPGTRLTVT.

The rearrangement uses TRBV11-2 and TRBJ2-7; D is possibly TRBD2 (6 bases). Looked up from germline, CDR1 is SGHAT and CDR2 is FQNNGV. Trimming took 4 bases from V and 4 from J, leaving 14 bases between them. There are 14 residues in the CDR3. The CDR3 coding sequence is TGTGCCAGCAGCTCTGGGCCGGGAGCGTACGAGCAGTACTTC. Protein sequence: CASSSGPGAYEQYF.

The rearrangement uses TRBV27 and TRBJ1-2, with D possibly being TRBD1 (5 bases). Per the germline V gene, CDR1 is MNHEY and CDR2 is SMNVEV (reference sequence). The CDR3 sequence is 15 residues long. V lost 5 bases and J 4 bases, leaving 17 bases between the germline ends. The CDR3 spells CASSLVGGEVYGYTF. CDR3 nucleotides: TGTGCCAGCAGTCTAGTCGGGGGGGAGGTCTATGGCTACACCTTC.

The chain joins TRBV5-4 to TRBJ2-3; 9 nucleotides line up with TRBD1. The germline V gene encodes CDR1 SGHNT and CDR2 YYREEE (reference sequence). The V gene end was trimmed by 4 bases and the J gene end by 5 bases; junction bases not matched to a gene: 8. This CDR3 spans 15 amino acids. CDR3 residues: CASSPRDRDLDTQYF. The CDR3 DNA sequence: TGTGCCAGCAGCCCCCGGGACAGGGATTTAGATACGCAGTATTTT.

The CDR3 coding sequence is TGTGCTGTCTCAGCGGACACAGATACGCAGTATTTT. It codes for CAVSADTDTQYF. The gene calls are TRBV30 and TRBJ2-3; TRBD2 might be the D (5 bases). The V gene's germline CDR1 is GTSNPN and CDR2 SVGIG (reference sequence). The CDR3 is 12 amino acids.

The CDR3 sequence is CAWSVKDRETYSNQPQHF. As DNA, the CDR3 is TGTGCCTGGAGTGTCAAGGACAGGGAGACCTATAGCAATCAGCCCCAGCATTTT. The chain is built from TRBV30 and TRBJ1-5; TRBD1 aligns across 8 bases. The ends lost 0 bases at V and 0 bases at J; junction bases unmatched: 10. The CDR3 has 18 residues. In germline, CDR1 is GTSNPN, CDR2 SVGIG (reference sequence).

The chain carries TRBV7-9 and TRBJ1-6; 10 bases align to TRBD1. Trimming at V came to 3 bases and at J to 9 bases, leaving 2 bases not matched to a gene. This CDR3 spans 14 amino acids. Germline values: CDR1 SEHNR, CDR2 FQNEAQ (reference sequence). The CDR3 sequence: CASSLGQGSSPLHF. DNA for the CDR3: TGTGCCAGCAGCTTGGGACAGGGGAGTTCACCCCTCCACTTT.